These 25 T cell receptor beta chains were all obtained from the same sample, sequenced in a study of T cell clusters in autoimmune cytopenias. TRB rearrangements were amplified by touch-down multiplex PCR with mixed TRB-A/B primers. TCRdb reprocessed the multiplex PCR reads and reports one entry per CDR3 protein, with no DNA. The sample totals around 7,000 distinct CDR3 sequences; its top ten clones hold 28%. Tens of thousands of genome equivalents of blood DNA were amplified for TRB. Sequencing input: peripheral blood. The origin of the receptors is a human donor with an autoimmune cytopenia or autoimmune hepatitis (not recorded which).

The rearrangement joins TRBV10-3 to TRBJ2-7; TCRdb outputs TRBD1, but without DNA this stays unchecked. CDR3 length: 14 amino acids. The germline V gene encodes CDR1 ENHRY and CDR2 SYGVKD. The CDR3 loop is CAVSGGQGSYEQYF.

This chain joins TRBV12-3 or TRBV12-4 and TRBJ2-3; TCRdb gives TRBD1 as the D gene, but with no DNA this cannot be confirmed. The CDR3 spans 17 residues. CDR3 protein: CASSLVWAPGYTDTQYF.

This chain connects TRBV5-6 to TRBJ1-2; TCRdb's D call, TRBD1, is unchecked because there is no DNA. CDR1 and CDR2 (germline): SGHDT, YYEEEE. This CDR3 region has 14 residues. CDR3 in amino acids: CASSTRTLIVGYTF. Full variable domain (rest looked up from reference TRBV5-6 and TRBJ1-2): DAGVTQSPTHLIKTRGQQVTLRCSPKSGHDTVSWYQQALGQGPQFIFQYYEEEERQRGNFPDRFSGHQFPNYSSELNVNALLLGDSALYLCASSTRTLIVGYTFGSGTRLTVV.

J is TRBJ2-5 and V is TRBV7-7. Per the germline V gene, CDR1 is SSHAT and CDR2 is FNYEAQ (reference sequence). There are 14 residues in the CDR3. The CDR3 protein is CASSLGVSQETQYF. The full variable domain, completed using reference TRBV7-7 and TRBJ2-5, is GAGVSQSPRYKVTKRGQDVTLRCDPISSHATLYWYQQALGQGPEFLTYFNYEAQPDKSGLPSDRFSAERPEGSISTLTIQRTEQRDSAMYRCASSLGVSQETQYFGPGTRLLVL.

The rearrangement links TRBV7-9 to TRBJ2-1; the TCRdb D gene call, TRBD1, has no DNA to confirm it. Germline assignment: CDR1 SEHNR and CDR2 FQNEAQ (reference sequence). CDR3 size: 14 residues. CDR3 residues: CASSLGSPPNEQFF. The full variable domain, completed using reference TRBV7-9 and TRBJ2-1, is DTGVSQNPRHKITKRGQNVTFRCDPISEHNRLYWYRQTLGQGPEFLTYFQNEAQLEKSRLLSDRFSAERPKGSFSTLEIQRTEQGDSAMYLCASSLGSPPNEQFFGPGTRLTVL.

This clonotype is deemed medium-sized (0.01 to 0.1%) by its frequency. The chain recombines TRBV30 with TRBJ1-3; the D call of TRBD1 rests on TCRdb alone, since no DNA is present to check it. From germline, CDR1 is GTSNPN and CDR2 SVGIG (reference sequence). The CDR3 has 13 residues. The CDR3 sequence is CAWGGTGFGTIYF.

The genes are TRBV5-8 and TRBJ2-1; TCRdb picks TRBD1, but there is no DNA to check that call. Germline V gene data show CDR1 as SGHTS and CDR2 as YDEGEE. This CDR3 is built from 12 residues. This chain's CDR3 is CASSYGTGDKFF.

This sequence joins TRBV5-6 and TRBJ2-7; there is no DNA to check the TCRdb D call of TRBD2. Germline CDR1 and CDR2: SGHDT and YYEEEE. This CDR3 spans 16 amino acids. The CDR3 sequence is CASSLSRLAGEYEQYF.

The V call is TRBV7-6, the J call TRBJ1-1; there is no DNA to check the TCRdb D call of TRBD1. The CDR3 contains 15 residues. CDR1 SGHVS and CDR2 FNYEAQ come from the germline V gene. CDR3 loop: CASSFPGQGASEAFF.

The chain is built from TRBV6-4 and TRBJ1-2. The CDR3 consists of 14 residues. The germline V gene encodes CDR1 MRHNA and CDR2 SNTAGT. This CDR3 is CASSDSRTNYGYTF.

This clonotype is labeled medium-sized based on frequency. The genes are TRBV7-6 and TRBJ2-7. The germline CDR1 and CDR2 sequences are SGHVS and FNYEAQ. The CDR3 length is 13 residues. The CDR3 loop is CASSLARGTEQYF.

The chain carries TRBV7-9 and TRBJ1-1; TCRdb's D call, TRBD1, is unchecked because there is no DNA. This CDR3 spans 14 amino acids. Germline V gene sequence: CDR1 SEHNR, CDR2 FQNEAQ (reference sequence). CDR3 region: CASNPDRVGTEAFF.

This clonotype is labeled medium-sized based on frequency. V usage is TRBV11-1 and J usage is TRBJ2-7; TCRdb's D call, TRBD1, is unchecked because there is no DNA. The CDR3 loop spans 13 amino acids. Germline CDR1 and CDR2: SGHAT and FQDESV (reference sequence). The chain's CDR3 is CASRSSGGFEQYF.

Judged by frequency, this clonotype is medium-sized. J is TRBJ2-5 and V is TRBV7-9; TCRdb outputs TRBD2, but without DNA this stays unchecked. Looked up from germline, CDR1 is SEHNR and CDR2 is FQNEAQ (reference sequence). The CDR3 consists of 17 residues. CDR3 in amino acids: CASSLEGLAGGRETQYF.

V usage is TRBV6-6 and J usage is TRBJ1-1. From germline, CDR1 is MNHNY and CDR2 SVGAGI (reference sequence). The length of the CDR3 is 13 residues. Here the CDR3 reads CASSPSGSTEAFF.

J is TRBJ1-6 and V is TRBV6-1; TCRdb indicates TRBD1, and absent DNA this call remains unverified. This CDR3 is built from 16 residues. Per germline, CDR1 MNHNS and CDR2 SASEGT. The CDR3 loop is CASSETRTDGGSPLHF.

The chain employs TRBV19 and TRBJ1-1; TCRdb gives TRBD1 as the D gene, but with no DNA this cannot be confirmed. Germline V CDR1 and CDR2: LNHDA, SQIVND (reference sequence). CDR3 length: 15 residues. CDR3 amino acids: CASSIAGQGNTEAFF.

Its frequency marks this clonotype as medium-sized. The rearrangement joins TRBV20-1 to TRBJ2-7; TCRdb picks TRBD1, but there is no DNA to check that call. The germline V gene encodes CDR1 DFQATT and CDR2 SNEGSKA (reference sequence). The length of the CDR3 is 14 residues. The CDR3 sequence: CSATRQVLVGEQYF.

This clonotype counts as medium-sized (0.01 to 0.1%) by frequency. The J gene is TRBJ2-3, the V gene TRBV7-2; without DNA, the TCRdb call of TRBD1 cannot be checked. Germline lookup yields CDR1 SGHTA and CDR2 FQGNSA. This CDR3 is 13 amino acids long. The CDR3: CASSLDREDTQYF.

This chain uses TRBV12-3 or TRBV12-4 with TRBJ2-3; TCRdb's assignment of TRBD1 cannot be checked, as there is no DNA. The CDR3 has 15 amino acids. This chain's CDR3 is CASRIGDRGVDTQYF.

This chain's CDR3 is CSARAAAEGVTYEQYF. The rearrangement joins TRBV20-1 to TRBJ2-7; TCRdb indicates TRBD1, and absent DNA this call remains unverified. CDR1 is DFQATT and CDR2 is SNEGSKA in the germline V gene (reference sequence). The CDR3 is 16 residues long.

CDR3 sequence: CASSVGGDYGYTF. V usage is TRBV9 and J usage is TRBJ1-2. Germline CDR1 reads SGDLS; CDR2 reads YYNGEE. There are 13 residues in the CDR3.

This rearrangement joins TRBV24-1 to TRBJ2-2; the D call of TRBD1 rests on TCRdb alone, since no DNA is present to check it. The CDR3 has 14 residues. The germline CDR1 and CDR2 sequences are KGHDR and SFDVKD. The CDR3 spells CATAPTGNTGELFF.

This chain links TRBV6-1 with TRBJ1-1; TCRdb proposes TRBD1, but this gene call is untestable without DNA. The germline V gene has CDR1 MNHNS and CDR2 SASEGT. This CDR3 spans 15 amino acids. The CDR3 loop is CASSEAGTANTEAFF.

This chain joins TRBV19 and TRBJ2-2; the TCRdb D gene call, TRBD1, has no DNA to confirm it. The CDR3 runs 13 residues. Germline CDR1 is LNHDA and CDR2 is SQIVND (reference sequence). CDR3 loop: CASKKQGTGELFF.